This T cell receptor (beta chain) came from a study of blood T cell repertoires in COVID-19. Looking at the study overall: Both acute and convalescent COVID-19 samples were obtained from the United States, Italy and Spain.

Trimming at V came to 10 bases and at J to 1 base, leaving 11 bases not matched to a gene. The CDR3 runs to 15 residues. The V gene's germline CDR1 is MGHDK and CDR2 SYGVNS. Profiled with immunoSEQ multiplex PCR; TCRdb holds only in-frame clones, not every one. The sample consists of under 300,000 clones, about 88% of them appearing once. The sample was peripheral blood. This TCR was recovered from a woman between 70 and 85 years old with active or convalescent COVID-19. V usage is TRBV25-1 and J usage is TRBJ1-2, with 8 bases matching TRBD1. DNA for the CDR3: TGTGCCACAACCCCTGGACAGGGTAGTAACTATGGCTACACCTTC. It yields the protein CATTPGQGSNYGYTF.